The next 8 T cell receptor beta chains were all read from a single sample in a study of shared T cell receptors in the human thymus (dated by TCRdb to about 2021). Receptors were amplified or captured by the immunoSEQ multiplex PCR assay. TCRdb re-hosts the immuneACCESS table, in-frame sequences only. Its copies lack some clones; in the studies checked, an unresolved V gene accounts for under half of them, and the cause for the rest is not known. Here the sample has about 380,000 clones; 95% occur a single time. Of the sample, about 0.02% falls within the top ten clones. The sequencing input was thymocytes. The receptors come from a human donor.

This chain uses TRBV9 with TRBJ2-1, with D tentatively TRBD2 (5 bases). Trimming removed 0 bases at V and 8 bases at J, with 24 bases between. The V gene's germline CDR1 is SGDLS and CDR2 YYNGEE. The CDR3 has 18 residues. The CDR3: CASSVEFAPGTLLDEQFF. The CDR3 DNA reads TGTGCCAGCAGCGTAGAATTTGCCCCGGGAACCCTTTTGGATGAGCAGTTCTTC.

Comments on this clone: The sample carries other DNA sequences with the same CDR3. This rearrangement joins TRBV27 to TRBJ2-2; D is perhaps TRBD1 (6 bases). The V and J ends lost 2 bases and 1 base respectively, with 14 bases between them. Per the germline V gene, CDR1 is MNHEY and CDR2 is SMNVEV (reference sequence). The CDR3 totals 17 residues. This CDR3 is CASSLKGERGNTGELFF. Here the CDR3 DNA reads TGTGCCAGCAGTTTAAAGGGGGAGCGAGGGAACACCGGGGAGCTGTTTTTT.

This clone was picked up a small number of times. The V and J genes are TRBV30 and TRBJ2-5; 10 nucleotides agree with TRBD2. Germline-derived CDR1 and CDR2 are GTSNPN and SVGIG (reference sequence). CDR3 length: 18 amino acids. The V gene end was trimmed by 0 bases and the J gene end by 4 bases; junction bases not matched to a gene: 14. CDR3 nucleotides: TGTGCCTGGAGTGTACTCCCTCGCGGAGCGGGAGGGATAGAGACCCAGTACTTC. This sequence encodes CAWSVLPRGAGGIETQYF.

The chain links TRBV18 to TRBJ2-2; possibly TRBD1 for D (5 bases). Trimming pared 2 bases from V and 5 bases from J, leaving 9 bases between. Germline CDR1 reads KGHSH; CDR2 reads LQKENI. The CDR3 has 14 residues. This CDR3 reads CASSPCQGTGELFF. In DNA, the CDR3 is TGTGCCAGCTCACCATGCCAGGGAACCGGGGAGCTGTTTTTT.

V is TRBV7-2 and J is TRBJ2-7; 9 bases fit TRBD2. V dropped 0 bases and J dropped 5; count of bases not matched to a gene: 8. This CDR3 has 16 residues. The germline CDR1 and CDR2 sequences are SGHTA and FQGNSA. The CDR3 region is CASSLAWEREAHEQYF. In DNA, the CDR3 is TGTGCCAGCAGCTTAGCGTGGGAGCGGGAGGCCCACGAGCAGTACTTC.

In this sample, this clone turned up once. This chain uses TRBV5-4 with TRBJ2-4, with 8 bases lining up with TRBD1. The CDR3 spans 14 residues. J gave up 6 bases and V 0 bases, and 2 bases lay outside the gene matches. CDR1 SGHNT and CDR2 YYREEE come from the germline V gene (reference sequence). CDR3 protein: CASSLVGTGNIQYF. The CDR3 bases are TGTGCCAGCAGCTTGGTTGGGACAGGAAACATTCAGTACTTC.

The gene calls are TRBV7-2 and TRBJ2-3; weak D call: TRBD2 (6 bases). The CDR3 sequence is 16 residues long. Per germline, CDR1 SGHTA and CDR2 FQGNSA. V was shortened by 4 bases and J by 4 bases, with 18 bases between the two germline ends. The CDR3 protein is CASSSNGGDVPDTQYF. CDR3 nucleotides: TGTGCCAGCAGCTCAAATGGCGGGGATGTCCCAGATACGCAGTATTTT.

Only one count was recorded for this clone. The J gene is TRBJ2-5, the V gene TRBV5-6; D possibly matches TRBD1 or TRBD2 (5 bases each). The CDR3 spans 16 residues. The germline V gene has CDR1 SGHDT and CDR2 YYEEEE. The V end lost 5 bases, the J end lost 5 bases, and 22 bases lay between the germline ends. This chain's CDR3 is CASSLTRDPGSETQYF. CDR3 sequence (DNA): TGTGCCAGCAGTCTAACCCGGGACCCGGGGAGTGAGACCCAGTACTTC.